A selection of T cell receptor beta chains follows, all from one sample in a study of radiotherapy plus CTLA-4 blockade in lung cancer. Some clones are missing from TCRdb's copy, which holds only in-frame ones; the method was immunoSEQ multiplex PCR. The table records around 100,000 clones, 81% of them present only once. This specimen consisted of peripheral blood, obtained from a patient treated with radiotherapy plus ipilimumab. These TCRs come from a human donor with non-small cell lung cancer that progressed on radiotherapy plus ipilimumab. Some clones in this sample may be carry-over from other donors' samples. Each CDR3 is given with its conserved first and last residue. Each record gives: V gene, clone size, D gene, J gene, CDR3 protein, CDR3 DNA. The D gene is left open where the match is weak. A row's size may be missing; if present it is once, few, many or a size class.

TRBV7-2	once	-	TRBJ1-1	CASSFSRGDTEAFF	TGTGCCAGCAGCTTCTCTAGGGGGGACACTGAAGCTTTCTTT
TRBV7-6	-	-	TRBJ1-1	CASRTSVNTEAFF	TGTGCCAGCAGGACATCGGTGAACACTGAAGCTTTCTTT
TRBV4-2	-	-	TRBJ2-1	CASSQGGTLSYNEQFF	TGTGCCAGCAGCCAAGGGGGTACTCTCTCCTACAATGAGCAGTTCTTC
TRBV5-1	-	-	TRBJ2-5	CASRLDGRGEETQYF	TGCGCCAGCAGACTCGACGGACGGGGAGAAGAGACCCAGTACTTC
TRBV6-5	-	-	TRBJ2-7	CASPPYGCYEQYF	TGTGCCAGCCCCCCCTATGGGTGCTACGAGCAGTACTTC
TRBV4-3	-	-	TRBJ1-5	CASSQLFGGDQPQHF	TGCGCCAGCAGCCAATTGTTCGGGGGGGATCAGCCCCAGCATTTT
TRBV2	-	-	TRBJ1-6	CASRGSENSPLHF	TGTGCCAGCAGAGGCAGCGAAAATTCACCCCTCCACTTT
TRBV13	-	-	TRBJ2-5	CASSSRGETQYF	TGTGCCAGCAGCTCCCGAGGGGAGACCCAGTACTTC
TRBV27	-	-	TRBJ1-5	CASRKGGSNQPQHF	TGTGCCAGCAGAAAAGGGGGGAGCAATCAGCCCCAGCATTTT
TRBV2	-	-	TRBJ1-4	CASSSGGANEKLFF	TGTGCCAGCAGTTCGGGGGGGGCTAATGAAAAACTGTTTTTT
TRBV11-1	few	TRBD1	TRBJ1-1	CASSPHRGMNTEAFF	TGTGCCAGCAGCCCCCACAGGGGAATGAACACTGAAGCTTTCTTT
TRBV29-1	few	TRBD1	TRBJ2-2	CSVAGQGNTGELFF	TGCAGCGTTGCGGGACAGGGGAACACCGGGGAGCTGTTTTTT
TRBV6-6	-	TRBD1	TRBJ1-2	CASRLRDRFDYGYTF	TGTGCCAGCAGGCTACGGGACAGATTCGACTATGGCTACACCTTC
TRBV9	-	-	TRBJ1-2	CASSAGRNYGYTF	TGTGCCAGCAGCGCCGGACGGAACTATGGCTACACCTTC
TRBV27	once	-	TRBJ1-2	CASSLIQGKGYTF	TGTGCCAGCAGTTTAATACAGGGCAAAGGCTACACCTTC
TRBV2	-	TRBD1	TRBJ1-5	CAKGQGNSNQPQHF	TGTGCCAAAGGACAGGGAAATAGCAATCAGCCCCAGCATTTT
TRBV6-1	-	-	TRBJ2-7	CASSSWTNSYEQYF	TGTGCCAGCAGTTCCTGGACCAACTCCTACGAGCAGTACTTC
TRBV9	-	TRBD1	TRBJ2-3	CASSGTGPSTDTQYF	TGTGCCAGCAGCGGGACAGGTCCTAGCACAGATACGCAGTATTTT
TRBV5-1	-	-	TRBJ1-6	CASSLAAGTNSPLHF	TGCGCCAGCAGCTTGGCCGCAGGGACGAATTCACCCCTCCACTTT
TRBV10-3	-	-	TRBJ2-7	CAISDSQRSRGAGEQYF	TGTGCCATCAGTGATAGCCAGAGAAGCAGGGGGGCTGGCGAGCAGTACTTC
TRBV7-3	-	-	TRBJ2-1	CASSYSGSGNEQFF	TGTGCCAGCAGCTACAGCGGTTCGGGAAATGAGCAGTTCTTC
TRBV4-3	-	-	TRBJ2-5	CASSQTAVVGQETQYF	TGCGCCAGCAGCCAGACGGCTGTGGTTGGCCAAGAGACCCAGTACTTC
TRBV29-1	-	TRBD2	TRBJ2-3	CSARIAGGRTDTQYF	TGCAGCGCCCGAATCGCGGGGGGTCGCACAGATACGCAGTATTTT
TRBV2	-	TRBD1	TRBJ1-2	CASSLQGASYGYTF	TGTGCCAGCAGCCTACAGGGGGCAAGCTATGGCTACACCTTC
TRBV9	once	TRBD1	TRBJ2-7	CASSGGQGSSYEQYF	TGTGCCAGCAGCGGAGGACAGGGAAGCTCCTACGAGCAGTACTTC
TRBV5-6	-	-	TRBJ2-1	CASTIEALTRSEQFF	TGTGCCAGCACCATTGAGGCATTAACTCGAAGTGAGCAGTTCTTC
TRBV5-1	-	TRBD2	TRBJ2-2	CASSPIPGTSGGAGTGELFF	TGCGCCAGCAGCCCGATTCCCGGGACTAGCGGGGGGGCCGGCACCGGGGAGCTGTTTTTT
TRBV5-1	-	TRBD1	TRBJ1-1	CASSAHRGNTEAFF	TGCGCCAGCAGCGCCCACAGGGGTAACACTGAAGCTTTCTTT
TRBV6-4	-	TRBD1	TRBJ1-1	CASSAGDRSDITEAFF	TGTGCCAGCAGTGCGGGGGACAGGAGTGATATCACTGAAGCTTTCTTT
TRBV6-4	few	TRBD2	TRBJ2-3	CASSDSSGGTDTQYF	TGTGCCAGCAGTGACTCTAGCGGGGGCACAGATACGCAGTATTTT
TRBV5-4	-	TRBD1	TRBJ2-7	CASSLGQASSYEQYF	TGTGCCAGCAGCTTAGGACAGGCGAGCTCCTACGAGCAGTACTTC
TRBV6-5	-	-	TRBJ1-2	CASSSRGDSNYGYTF	TGTGCCAGCAGCAGCCGGGGGGACTCTAACTATGGCTACACCTTC
TRBV7-9	-	TRBD1	TRBJ1-1	CASSNYRGGYEAFF	TGTGCCAGCAGCAACTACAGGGGTGGTTACGAAGCTTTCTTT
TRBV18	-	-	TRBJ2-1	CASSLSAGGWNEQFF	TGTGCCAGCTCACTCTCGGCAGGTGGATGGAATGAGCAGTTCTTC
TRBV18	-	-	TRBJ2-3	CASSPPGRDFRADTQYF	TGTGCCAGCTCACCACCGGGCAGGGACTTTCGGGCAGATACGCAGTATTTT
TRBV11-2	once	TRBD1	TRBJ2-7	CASSRTGNLREQYF	TGTGCCAGCAGCCGGACAGGGAATTTACGGGAGCAGTACTTC
TRBV7-3	-	TRBD1	TRBJ1-1	CASSSGTGGIGSNTEAFF	TGTGCCAGCAGCTCGGGGACAGGGGGCATCGGTTCGAACACTGAAGCTTTCTTT
TRBV4-3	many	-	TRBJ1-4	CASSQGLGVGSYEKLFF	TGCGCCAGCAGCCAAGGTTTAGGTGTGGGGTCTTATGAAAAACTGTTTTTT
TRBV19	-	-	TRBJ2-1	CASSIGQTSYNEQFF	TGTGCCAGTAGTATAGGACAGACCAGCTACAATGAGCAGTTCTTC
TRBV7-2	once	-	TRBJ1-5	CASSSTNSNQPQHF	TGTGCCAGCAGCTCTACAAATAGCAATCAGCCCCAGCATTTT
TRBV28	-	TRBD2	TRBJ2-7	CASSPPEGGYEQYF	TGTGCCAGCAGTCCCCCCGAGGGAGGGTACGAGCAGTACTTC
TRBV27	-	-	TRBJ1-1	CASSSLMNTEAFF	TGTGCCAGCAGTTCGTTGATGAACACTGAAGCTTTCTTT
TRBV4-2	-	-	TRBJ2-6	CASSQEAKTISGANVLTF	TGTGCCAGCAGCCAAGAGGCCAAAACGATCTCTGGGGCCAACGTCCTGACTTTC
TRBV27	-	TRBD1	TRBJ2-1	CASSSPAQGVNEQFF	TGTGCCAGCAGTTCCCCCGCCCAGGGGGTAAATGAGCAGTTCTTC
TRBV6-1	-	TRBD2	TRBJ2-1	CASSKTSGSYNEQFF	TGTGCCAGCAGTAAAACTAGCGGGTCTTACAATGAGCAGTTCTTC